The 31 T cell receptor beta chains below come from one sample, sequenced in a study of tumor-infiltrating lymphocytes in primary liver carcinoma. Synthesis of TCR beta cDNA was carried out from 500 ng total RNA with a constant-region primer. Employing slightly modified ARM-PCR, three nested multiplex PCR rounds were run, and these gave rise to the TCR beta libraries. Rounds one and two of PCR, each of 10 cycles, were primed with TRBV1-TRBV30 forward primers and a C-beta reverse primer. TCRdb itself ran the multiplex PCR reads through MiXCR, one entry per CDR3 protein. The data show approximately 300,000 distinct CDR3 sequences, approximately 60% seen once. Germline DNA was also extracted, with blood RNA taken from unsorted whole blood. The sample comprised peripheral blood. These receptors originate from a man aged 35 to 55 with primary liver carcinoma and hepatitis B virus infection.

Concerning this clonotype itself: A read error may account for a junction end that differs from germline. This chain connects TRBV4-2 to TRBJ2-7; 11 nucleotides line up with TRBD1. This CDR3 contains 14 residues. Germline values: CDR1 LGHNA, CDR2 YNFKEQ. CDR3 amino acids: CDSSLGQGANEQYF. CDR3 coding DNA: TGTGACAGCAGCCTCGGACAGGGGGCCAACGAGCAGTACTTC.

This clonotype appeared many times. The genes are TRBV6-1 and TRBJ1-5; TRBD1 matches 8 bases. Germline assignment: CDR1 MNHNS and CDR2 SASEGT. CDR3 length: 15 amino acids. Unmatched junction bases numbered 9, after V lost 4 bases and J lost 7 bases. CDR3 in DNA: TGTGCCAGCAGTGCAGGGTCAGGGGGCGGCCAGCCCCAGCATTTT. Its translation: CASSAGSGGGQPQHF.

The chain combines TRBV5-1 with TRBJ2-5; D gene ambiguous. The CDR3 has 15 amino acids. CDR1 SGHRS and CDR2 YFSETQ come from the germline V gene. V gave up 8 bases and J gave up 5 bases, with 22 bases separating them. CDR3 protein: CARSPGSSGEETQYF. CDR3 DNA sequence: TGCGCCAGGAGCCCCGGGTCCTCCGGAGAGGAGACCCAGTACTTC.

To note about this clonotype: A read error is possible here, since a much larger clone lies one base away. This chain links TRBV4-1 with TRBJ1-3; TRBD1 is a possible D gene (6 bases). Per germline, CDR1 MGHRA and CDR2 YSYEKL. There are 17 residues in the CDR3. This CDR3 is CASSQTLQGFSGKTIYF. DNA for the CDR3: TGCGCCAGCAGCCAGACTCTACAGGGTTTCTCTGGAAAGACCATATATTTT.

This clonotype came up a few times. A much bigger clone sits one base away, suggesting this may be a read error. This chain's CDR3 is CSVGPQAGRTDTQYF. CDR3 sequence (DNA): TGCAGCGTTGGCCCCCAAGCGGGCCGCACAGATACGCAGTATTTT. V is TRBV29-1 and J is TRBJ2-3; tentative D call: TRBD2 (6 bases). V lost 4 bases and J 1 base, leaving 15 bases between the germline ends. The germline V gene has CDR1 SQVTM and CDR2 ANQGSEA. The CDR3 has 15 residues.

Comments on this clonotype: One junction end does not reproduce the germline sequence, and a read error may be involved. The chain recombines TRBV5-4 with TRBJ2-1; 7 nucleotides agree with TRBD2. Germline V CDR1 and CDR2: SGHNT, YYREEE (reference sequence). The CDR3 loop spans 16 amino acids. CDR3 nucleotide sequence: TGTGCTAGCAGGATCCCCCCAGCGGGGACCTACAATGAGCAGTTCTTC. Protein sequence: CASRIPPAGTYNEQFF.

The rearrangement links TRBV4-3 to TRBJ1-2; 7 bases are shared with TRBD1. The CDR3 extends over 16 amino acids. Germline V CDR1 and CDR2: LGHNA, YSLEER. The V gene end was trimmed by 4 bases and the J gene end by 4 bases; junction bases not matched to a gene: 12. This CDR3 is CASSRARGGGGYGYTF. The CDR3 bases are TGCGCCAGCAGCCGGGCTCGGGGAGGGGGCGGCTATGGCTACACCTTC.

This clonotype was counted at least ten times. J is TRBJ2-5 and V is TRBV5-4; 7 bases map to TRBD1. Germline V lookup: CDR1 SGHNT, CDR2 YYREEE (reference sequence). This CDR3 spans 14 amino acids. Trimming cost V 4 bases and J 3 bases; bases outside gene matches: 6. The CDR3 DNA reads as TGTGCCAGCAGCCCGACAGGGACAAAAGAGACCCAGTACTTC. This translates into CASSPTGTKETQYF.

The chain links TRBV11-3 to TRBJ2-5; the D is unclear. Germline assignment: CDR1 SGHNT and CDR2 YENEEA. With 4 bases removed from V and 14 bases from J, the gap between germline ends came to 20 bases. The CDR3 contains 13 residues. CDR3 sequence reads: CASSSASNYEQYF. The CDR3 DNA follows: TGTGCCAGCAGCTCAGCATCTAACTACGAGCAATACTTC.

This clonotype was seen at least ten times. V gene TRBV29-1 combines with J gene TRBJ1-1, with D hard to call. V was clipped by 7 bases and J by 0 bases, with 9 bases between them. CDR3 length: 12 amino acids. Germline loops: CDR1 SQVTM, CDR2 ANQGSEA. This CDR3 reads CSAVRLNTEAFF. Here the CDR3 DNA reads TGCAGCGCGGTGAGGTTGAACACTGAAGCTTTCTTT.

The J gene is TRBJ2-7, the V gene TRBV5-1; 8 bases are shared with TRBD1. This CDR3 is 12 amino acids long. Germline CDR1 and CDR2: SGHRS and YFSETQ. The V and J ends lost 4 bases and 8 bases, in that order; junction bases with no gene match: 5. The CDR3 nucleotides are TGCGCCAGCAGCCCAGGACAGGGCCAGCAGTACTTC. Translated, it gives CASSPGQGQQYF. Based on the CDR3 plus reference TRBV5-1 and TRBJ2-7, the full variable domain is KAGVTQTPRYLIKTRGQQVTLSCSPISGHRSVSWYQQTPGQGLQFLFEYFSETQRNKGNFPGRFSGRQFSNSRSEMNVSTLELGDSALYLCASSPGQGQQYFGPGTRLTVT.

Of note for this clonotype: Germline and junction disagree at one end, which may indicate a read error. The genes are TRBV10-3 and TRBJ2-7; tentatively, D is TRBD1 (9 bases). Germline loops: CDR1 ENHRY, CDR2 SYGVKD. The CDR3 spans 15 residues. CDR3 DNA: TGTGCCATCCGCGGGGGGACAGGGACCACCTACGAGCAGTACTTT. Its protein product is CAIRGGTGTTYEQYF.

As to this clonotype: Sequence at one end of the junction differs from germline and may be a read error. The gene calls are TRBV11-2 and TRBJ2-7; tentative D call: TRBD2 (6 bases). Germline lookup yields CDR1 SGHAT and CDR2 FQNNGV. This CDR3 contains 14 residues. The CDR3 is CAISFAGLGYEQYF. The CDR3 region has the DNA TGTGCCATCAGCTTCGCGGGACTCGGCTACGAACAGTACTTC.

About this clonotype: Germline and junction disagree at one end, which may indicate a read error. CDR3 in amino acids: CASRRPEDGDIQYF. The CDR3 DNA is TGTGCCAGCAGGCGCCCCGAAGATGGGGACATTCAATACTTC. The rearrangement uses TRBV6-2 or TRBV6-3 and TRBJ2-4, with D tentatively TRBD1 (6 bases). The CDR3 spans 14 residues. Germline CDR1 MNHEY, CDR2 SVGEGT.

Concerning this clonotype: With a much larger clone just one base away, this may be a read error. The V gene is TRBV10-1, the J gene TRBJ2-1; 8 bases match TRBD2. The CDR3 length is 14 residues. The germline V gene encodes CDR1 WNHNN and CDR2 SYGVQD (reference sequence). CDR3 amino acids: CTSSESGGGNEQFF. The CDR3 DNA reads as TGCACCAGCAGTGAGTCGGGGGGGGGCAATGAGCAGTTCTTC.

The rearrangement uses TRBV5-5 and TRBJ2-5; 9 nucleotides match TRBD1. V trimming: 2 bases; J trimming: 4 bases; junction bases outside the gene matches: 9. The CDR3 totals 16 residues. Germline V lookup: CDR1 SGHKS, CDR2 YYEKEE (reference sequence). CDR3 sequence: CASSLTGGIVLETQYF. In DNA, the CDR3 is TGTGCCAGCAGCTTAACAGGGGGCATAGTACTAGAGACCCAGTACTTC.

The chain links TRBV6-5 to TRBJ2-5, with 9 bases matching TRBD1. Germline trimming cut 8 bases from V and 5 bases from J; bases unmatched to any gene: 12. This CDR3 has 15 residues. The germline V gene encodes CDR1 MNHEY and CDR2 SVGAGI. The CDR3, as DNA: TGTGCCAGCGGTCTCCGACAGGGGGGAATCGAGACCCAGTACTTC. Protein product: CASGLRQGGIETQYF.

The V gene is TRBV11-2, the J gene TRBJ2-3; D is possibly TRBD2 (5 bases). The CDR3 covers 16 residues. Germline V gene data show CDR1 as SGHAT and CDR2 as FQNNGV. Trimming removed 5 bases from V and 3 bases from J, with 18 bases in between. CDR3 residues: CASSLRVAHITDTQYF. As DNA, the CDR3 is TGTGCCAGCAGCCTACGCGTAGCGCATATTACAGATACGCAGTATTTT.

As concerns this clonotype: Possible read error: a much larger clone is one base away. Given the absence of the conserved phenylalanine or tryptophan at the CDR3 end, a read error is likely. The J gene is TRBJ2-1, the V gene TRBV6-2 or TRBV6-3, with 14 bases fitting TRBD2. CDR3 length equals 16 residues. Trimming took 6 bases from V and 6 from J; bases not matched to a gene: 7. Germline V CDR1 and CDR2: MNHEY, SVGEGT. CDR3 sequence reads: CASRPRTSGRTNEQFS. The CDR3 DNA is TGTGCCAGCAGACCCAGGACTAGCGGGAGGACCAATGAGCAGTTCTCC.

A remark on this clonotype: A much larger clone differs from this one at a single base, so this may be a read error. V is TRBV6-1 and J is TRBJ1-1; D perhaps matches TRBD1 (5 bases). Germline CDR1 and CDR2: MNHNS and SASEGT. The CDR3 consists of 14 residues. In nucleotides, the CDR3 is TGTGCCAGCAGCGTCACCAGGGTGAACGCTGAAGCTTTCTTT. It translates to CASSVTRVNAEAFF.

Regarding this clonotype: A single base separates this from a much larger clone, so it may be a read error. The chain carries TRBV4-1 and TRBJ1-1, with 7 positions matching TRBD1. The ends lost 6 bases at V and 7 bases at J; junction bases unmatched: 8. The germline V gene encodes CDR1 MGHRA and CDR2 YSYEKL. The CDR3 loop spans 13 amino acids. The CDR3 region has the DNA TGCGCCAGCAGTCCCAGGGGGATTGATGAAGCTTTCTTT. Amino acid sequence: CASSPRGIDEAFF.

Turning to this clonotype: A read error may account for a junction end that differs from germline. This rearrangement joins TRBV4-3 to TRBJ2-3, with D unresolved. The V gene's germline CDR1 is LGHNA and CDR2 YSLEER. The CDR3 totals 13 residues. CDR3 in DNA: TGCACCAGCAGCCAACAACACACAGATACGCAGTATTTT. This gives the protein CTSSQQHTDTQYF.

A note on this clonotype: One junction end does not reproduce the germline sequence, and a read error may be involved. The rearrangement links TRBV11-2 to TRBJ2-1; D tentatively reads TRBD1 or TRBD2 (6 bases each). Per germline, CDR1 SGHAT and CDR2 FQNNGV. This CDR3 spans 14 amino acids. The CDR3 nucleotides are TGTGCCCGCAGCTTTAGACCGGGGGCCGATGAGCAGTTCTTC. Protein product: CARSFRPGADEQFF.

Notes on this clonotype: This may come from a read error, since a much larger clone is one base off. The chain couples TRBV6-5 to TRBJ2-1; 7 nucleotides agree with TRBD1. Germline V lookup: CDR1 MNHEY, CDR2 SVGAGI. CDR3 size: 14 residues. As DNA, the CDR3 is TGTGCCAGCAGTTACTACGGGACAGCCAATGAGCAGTTATTC. This encodes CASSYYGTANEQLF.

The chain uses TRBV11-2 and TRBJ1-2; D possibly corresponds to TRBD1 (5 bases). With 5 bases removed from V and 3 bases from J, the gap between germline ends came to 16 bases. The CDR3 runs 15 residues. CDR1 and CDR2 from the germline V gene are SGHAT and FQNNGV. The CDR3 protein is CASSQTYGAYYGYTF. CDR3 nucleotide sequence: TGTGCCAGCAGCCAAACCTACGGGGCATACTATGGCTACACCTTC.

A note on this clonotype: This may come from a read error, since a much larger clone is one base off. This chain links TRBV10-2 with TRBJ2-1; TRBD2 agrees at 8 bases. The CDR3 is 11 amino acids. CDR1 is WSHSY and CDR2 is SAAADI in the germline V gene. CDR3 sequence reads: CTSSYSGSKFF. CDR3 nucleotide sequence: TGCACCAGCAGTTACAGCGGGAGTAAGTTCTTC.

As regards this clonotype: A read error may produce the germline difference seen at one junction end. The chain is built from TRBV11-3 and TRBJ2-5, with 14 nucleotides matching TRBD2. The CDR3 is made up of 18 amino acids. Germline CDR1 and CDR2: SGHNT and YENEEA. CDR3 DNA: TGTGCTAGCAGCCCCGGGACTAGCGGGGGCAGGGGACAAGAGACCCAGTACTTC. Translation gives CASSPGTSGGRGQETQYF.

As concerns this clonotype: The CDR3 does not close with the conserved phenylalanine or tryptophan, likely indicating a read error. J is TRBJ2-1 and V is TRBV29-1; D remains ambiguous. Germline CDR1 is SQVTM and CDR2 is ANQGSEA. Trimming left V 8 bases short and J 7 bases short, with 21 bases between. The length of the CDR3 is 14 residues. The CDR3 nucleotides read TGCAGCATTCCCTTAACCCCAATGGGGAATGAGCAGTTCTCC. It translates to CSIPLTPMGNEQFS.

The V and J genes are TRBV11-2 and TRBJ2-7, with D possibly TRBD1 on 5 matching bases. The CDR3 is 16 residues long. V lost 1 base and J 0 bases, leaving 13 bases between the germline ends. The V gene's germline CDR1 is SGHAT and CDR2 FQNNGV. Written as DNA, the CDR3 is TGTGCCAGCAGCTTAGTAGACAGTTTGACCTCCTACGAGCAGTACTTC. Amino acids: CASSLVDSLTSYEQYF. Looking up the rest from reference TRBV11-2 and TRBJ2-7 gives the full variable domain: EAGVAQSPRYKIIEKRQSVAFWCNPISGHATLYWYQQILGQGPKLLIQFQNNGVVDDSQLPKDRFSAERLKGVDSTLKIQPAKLEDSAVYLCASSLVDSLTSYEQYFGPGTRLTVT.

As regards this clonotype: This CDR3 fails to terminate in the conserved phenylalanine or tryptophan, so it likely reflects a read error. V gene TRBV4-3 combines with J gene TRBJ2-7; 8 nucleotides agree with TRBD2. Trimming cost V 5 bases and J 5 bases; bases outside gene matches: 8. CDR3 length equals 14 residues. The germline CDR1 and CDR2 sequences are LGHNA and YSLEER. The CDR3 coding sequence is TGCGCCAGCAGCTACGGACCCGGGAGGGACGAGCAGTACTTA. As protein: CASSYGPGRDEQYL.

With respect to this clonotype: An end of the junction does not agree with germline; a read error may underlie this. The chain carries TRBV4-2 and TRBJ1-1; no definite D call. This CDR3 comprises 16 residues. The V gene's germline CDR1 is LGHNA and CDR2 YNFKEQ. CDR3 coding DNA: TGTGCCAGTAGCCAAGAAAGTGGGTGGGTGGGTACTGAAGCTTTCTTT. It translates to CASSQESGWVGTEAFF.